This record looks at one TCR beta chain sequence and its context. What it binds is not known. This entry comes from a study of T cell repertoires in cytomegalovirus infection. Study at large: An indication of both CMV infection and matching HLA type came from public TCR beta signatures. Notes on the study in general: Clonotype analysis showed dominance of the ex vivo response by HLA-C-restricted CMV-specific TCR beta clonotypes. Of the TCR beta families, the public ones yielded a cumulative frequency that identified carriers of CMV plus the relevant HLA.

TCRdb independently ran MiXCR on the reads; one entry per CDR3 protein. The sample lists 150,000 to 200,000 distinct CDR3 sequences; 8% to 10% were seen once. V lost 0 bases and J 2 bases, leaving 11 bases between the germline ends. In germline, CDR1 is SGDLS, CDR2 YYNGEE. This CDR3 has 15 residues. Sequenced sample: PBMCs. V and J are TRBV9 and TRBJ1-1; D is ambiguous. The sequence derives from a human donor in good health (CMV status not recorded). Some clones in this sample may be carry-over from other donors' samples. The CDR3 is CASSVGAALNTEAFF. The CDR3 DNA is TGTGCCAGCAGCGTAGGTGCCGCCCTCAACACTGAAGCTTTCTTT.